This T cell receptor beta chain was observed in a study of CXCR3-negative and CXCR3-positive naive CD8 T cells. Points on this clonotype: Its antigen is undetermined.

5' RACE with UMI labels generated the TRB cDNA libraries. TCRdb reprocessed the 5' RACE reads, with one entry per CDR3 protein and no DNA. The listing contains 75,000 to 100,000 distinct CDR3 sequences. Study-level points and caveats: Researchers report that CXCR3-positive naive cells carry more hydrophobic TRB CDR3s than CXCR3-negative naive cells. The naive subsets expressed comparable surface CD5, and the authors inferred TCR strength from TRB CDR3 properties. Naive CXCR3-negative and CXCR3-positive cells had similar TRBV-TRBJ usage; memory differed.

Germline loops: CDR1 LNHDA, CDR2 SQIVND (reference sequence). The CDR3 sequence is 12 residues long. The sequence came from a human donor in good health. Some clones in this sample may be carry-over from other donors' samples. Input material: naive CXCR3+ CD8+ T cells from blood. Subset given: CD45RO-CCR7+CD27+CD95- naive CD8+ T cells expressing CXCR3 (TNR3+). V is TRBV19 and J is TRBJ1-1. The CDR3 protein is CASTIEASEAFF. The variable domain in full, with the rest retrieved from reference TRBV19 and TRBJ1-1, is DGGITQSPKYLFRKEGQNVTLSCEQNLNHDAMYWYRQDPGQGLRLIYYSQIVNDFQKGDIAEGYSVSREKKESFPLTVTSAQKNPTAFYLCASTIEASEAFFGQGTRLTVV.